The TCR beta chain described here comes from a study of T cells in Graves' hyperthyroidism and ophthalmopathy (dated by TCRdb to about 2019). Background for the entire study: Peripheral blood samples were taken at initial diagnosis, before any treatment was given. A discovery cohort of about a hundred patients, approximately 45 with Graves' ophthalmopathy and 57 with stable Graves' hyperthyroidism, was used to find distinguishing TCR V-J signatures. An independent validation cohort of around 19 hyperthyroidism patients and approximately 17 patients who later progressed to ophthalmopathy tested prospective prediction of ophthalmopathy. The roughly 100 discovery patients were randomly divided into training and test sets at a 7:3 ratio. Thyroid tissue and blood T-cell repertoires from about six Graves' hyperthyroidism patients were also compared in the study. Once sampling was done, hyperthyroidism patients were given methimazole at a starting dose of 30 mg daily, whereas ophthalmopathy patients were given high-dose intravenous methylprednisolone. TCR Vbeta CDR3 sequencing of roughly 140 peripheral blood samples (over 40 ophthalmopathy, around 80 hyperthyroidism and roughly 17 progressor patients) is reported in the paper. Overall results and qualifications from the work: In validation, progression to ophthalmopathy was predicted by the model with more than 65% sensitivity and around 76% specificity, a median of approximately 6.5 months before onset. A 13 V-J signature model separated ophthalmopathy from stable hyperthyroidism, with nearly 90% sensitivity and roughly 81% specificity in cross-validation and 80%/75% in testing. Most expanded thyroid clonotypes (frequency above 0.001) were also found in blood, which suggests that blood repertoires may mirror thyroid immune responses. Sample size was not statistically predetermined, and investigators were not blinded to group allocation.

About this clonotype itself: The antigen it binds to is not known. No base-level quality is on record; no much larger clone is a single base apart.

Amplification of TCR beta CDR3 regions was carried out from RNA transcripts. For the first round of RT-PCR on the TCR CDR3, the HTBI primer set was used together with the Qiagen OneStep RT-PCR kit. Libraries were constructed in a second round of multiplex PCR, after which size selection and purification were performed. The libraries were sequenced on an Illumina HiSeq2000 using paired-end 100 bp reads. The source study handled its data this way. SOAPnuke was used to process the raw data, removing reads that contained adapters or uncalled bases, had a mean Phred below 15, or lacked an exact match to the constant primer or identifier. COPE v1.2.5 was used to merge the high-quality paired reads, and each unique nucleotide sequence was defined as a clonotype. MiTCR v1.1 was used to align clonotypes to the IMGT TRBV, TRBD and TRBJ reference segments. Only V-J combinations with frequency above 0.0001, covering 99.2% of repertoires, were analysed. A TCS score was defined as the ratio of F50 (clonal expansion) to E x V (chaos), with BLOSUM62-based TCRdist applied between CDR3 peptides within each V-J. Welch's t-statistics and random forest reduced some 510 V-J features to roughly 13, which were used in a naive Bayes classifier (R e1071). TCRdb handled the public reads itself, with Q25 trimming in fastp and clone calling in MiXCR, and kept productive beta chains. Rows are combined by CDR3 protein, so each entry shows the most common genes and DNA. For this entry, the V and J calls and clone size follow TCRdb and not the study's own pipeline. The sample data list 700,000 or so distinct CDR3 sequences, and about 17% of these were observed just once. In total, the top ten clones hold 8.4% of the sample.

Trimming takes 4 bases off V and 9 bases off J; junction bases not matched to a gene: 13. The germline V gene (reference sequence) yields LNHDA for CDR1 and SQIVND for CDR2. The CDR3 holds 16 amino acids from the cysteine to the phenylalanine. The only DNA kept is the CDR3, 48 bases in frame from the first base. Graves' hyperthyroidism was defined as stable when no progression to ophthalmopathy occurred over 18 months of follow-up. Hyperthyroidism patients were newly diagnosed, with disease duration under 2 months, and aged 18 to 65 years. Patients with uncontrolled infections, other autoimmune diseases, pregnancy or lactation were excluded. Diagnoses were established on the basis of clinical symptoms, serum thyroxine and TRAb, thyroid ultrasound, and orbital computed tomography. PBMCs were separated from under 11 ml of fresh peripheral blood using Ficoll-Paque density gradient centrifugation. Trizol reagent was used to extract total RNA, and RNA quality was then checked on an Agilent 2100 Bioanalyzer.

The origin of this receptor is a man younger than 35 with Graves' hyperthyroidism. Sequenced input: blood. Recombination joined TRBV19 with TRBJ2-2, and 8 bases in between align with TRBD1. The nucleotide sequence is given as TGTGCCAGTAGTAGTTTTTCCGAAGGACAGGGCCGGGAGCTGTTTTTT. This gives the protein CASSSFSEGQGRELFF. With all but the CDR3 taken from the reference TRBV19 and TRBJ2-2 genes, the full variable domain is: DGGITQSPKYLFRKEGQNVTLSCEQNLNHDAMYWYRQDPGQGLRLIYYSQIVNDFQKGDIAEGYSVSREKKESFPLTVTSAQKNPTAFYLCASSSFSEGQGRELFFGEGSRLTVL.